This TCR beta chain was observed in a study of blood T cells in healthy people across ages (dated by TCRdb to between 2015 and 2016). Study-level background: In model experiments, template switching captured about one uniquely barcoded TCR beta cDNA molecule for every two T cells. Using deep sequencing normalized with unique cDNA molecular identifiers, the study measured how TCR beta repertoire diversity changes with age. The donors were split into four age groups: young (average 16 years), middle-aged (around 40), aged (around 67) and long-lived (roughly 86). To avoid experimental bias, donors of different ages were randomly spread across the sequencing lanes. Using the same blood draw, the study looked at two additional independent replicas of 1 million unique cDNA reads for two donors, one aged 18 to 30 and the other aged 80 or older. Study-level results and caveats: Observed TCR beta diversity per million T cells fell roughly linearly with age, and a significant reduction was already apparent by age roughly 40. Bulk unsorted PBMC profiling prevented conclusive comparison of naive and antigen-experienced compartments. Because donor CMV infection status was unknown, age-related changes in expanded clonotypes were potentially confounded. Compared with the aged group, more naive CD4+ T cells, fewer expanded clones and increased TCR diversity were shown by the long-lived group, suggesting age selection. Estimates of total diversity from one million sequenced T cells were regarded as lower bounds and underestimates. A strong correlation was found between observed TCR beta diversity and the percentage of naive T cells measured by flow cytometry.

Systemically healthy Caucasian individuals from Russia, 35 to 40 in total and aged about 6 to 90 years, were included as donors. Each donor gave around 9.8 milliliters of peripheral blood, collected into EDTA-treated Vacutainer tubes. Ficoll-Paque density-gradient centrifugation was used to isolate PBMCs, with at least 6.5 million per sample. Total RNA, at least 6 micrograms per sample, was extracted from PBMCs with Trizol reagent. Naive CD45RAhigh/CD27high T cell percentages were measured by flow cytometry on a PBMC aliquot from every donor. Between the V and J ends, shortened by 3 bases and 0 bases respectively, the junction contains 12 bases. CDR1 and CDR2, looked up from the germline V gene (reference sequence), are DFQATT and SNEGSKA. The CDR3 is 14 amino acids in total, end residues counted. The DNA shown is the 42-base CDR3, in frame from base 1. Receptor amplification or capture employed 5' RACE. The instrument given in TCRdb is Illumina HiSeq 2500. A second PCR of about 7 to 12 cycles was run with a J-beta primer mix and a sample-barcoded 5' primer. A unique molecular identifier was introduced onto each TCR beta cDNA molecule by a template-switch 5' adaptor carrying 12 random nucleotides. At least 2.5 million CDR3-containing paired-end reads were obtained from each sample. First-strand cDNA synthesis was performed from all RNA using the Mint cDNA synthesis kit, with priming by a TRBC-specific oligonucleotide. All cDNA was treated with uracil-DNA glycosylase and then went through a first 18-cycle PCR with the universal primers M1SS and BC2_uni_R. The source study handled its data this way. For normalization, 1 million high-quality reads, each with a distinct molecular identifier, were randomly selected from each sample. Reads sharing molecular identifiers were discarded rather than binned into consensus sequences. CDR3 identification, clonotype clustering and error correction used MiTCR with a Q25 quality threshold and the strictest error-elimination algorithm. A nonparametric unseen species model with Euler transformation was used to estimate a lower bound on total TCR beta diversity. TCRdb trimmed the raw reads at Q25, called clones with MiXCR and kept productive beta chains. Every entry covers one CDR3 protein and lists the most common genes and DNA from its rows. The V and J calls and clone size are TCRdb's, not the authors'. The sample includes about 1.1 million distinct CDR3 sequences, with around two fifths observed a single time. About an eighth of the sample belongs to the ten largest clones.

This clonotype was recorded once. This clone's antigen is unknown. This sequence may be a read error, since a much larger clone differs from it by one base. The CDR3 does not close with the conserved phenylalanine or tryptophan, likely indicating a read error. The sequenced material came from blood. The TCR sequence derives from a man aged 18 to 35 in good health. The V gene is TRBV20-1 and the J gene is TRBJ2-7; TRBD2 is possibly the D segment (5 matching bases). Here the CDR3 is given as CSASGGLSSYEQYL. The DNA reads TGCAGTGCTAGTGGCGGGCTGAGCTCCTACGAGCAGTACTTG.